This TCR beta chain comes out of a study of PD-1 blockade in classical Hodgkin lymphoma. Each patient relapsed following autologous stem cell transplantation, and prior brentuximab vedotin exposure differed. Data came from immunoSEQ multiplex PCR; TCRdb stores just in-frame clones and leaves some out. The sample shows more than 15,000 clones, over 70% of them seen only once. Concerning this clone: What it binds is unknown.

Study outcomes and limitations: The CD4+ diversity rise by C4D1 was clearest in complete responders.

This CDR3 has 16 amino acids. Per the germline V gene, CDR1 is SGHNT and CDR2 is YYREEE (reference sequence). The trim removed 0 bases at V and 1 base at J, leaving 5 bases unmatched. The clonotype originates from a human donor with classical Hodgkin lymphoma. The material was peripheral blood mononuclear cells (PBMCs), obtained at baseline. The chain combines TRBV5-4 with TRBJ2-5, with 8 bases matching TRBD2. For the CDR3, the DNA is TGTGCCAGCAGCTTGGAGGCTGCGGGGGGCCAAGAGACCCAGTACTTC. Amino acid sequence: CASSLEAAGGQETQYF. Full variable domain (remainder filled in from reference TRBV5-4 and TRBJ2-5): ETGVTQSPTHLIKTRGQQVTLRCSSQSGHNTVSWYQQALGQGPQFIFQYYREEENGRGNFPPRFSGLQFPNYSSELNVNALELDDSALYLCASSLEAAGGQETQYFGPGTRLLVL.